This T cell receptor (beta chain) appears in the sequencing data of a study of post-analysis software for immune sequencing data. Overall study: Included among the disease courses, which were recorded for the cohort, were relapsing-remitting, secondary progressive and progressive-relapsing multiple sclerosis. The study, taken as a whole, reports: A few TRBV segments were significantly more frequent in patients than in controls. TRBV5-6, TRBV5-1 and TRBV20-1 were among these segments. Co-batched samples clustered tightly together by F measure.

Researchers reported that TCR beta cDNA libraries carried unique molecular identifiers. From the PCR reads, TCRdb called clonotypes with MiXCR, one entry per CDR3 protein. The sample gives approximately 630,000 distinct CDR3 sequences, 59% of which show up once; approximately 10% is in the top ten. This clonotype appeared a few times. The antigen remains undetermined. There are 13 residues in the CDR3. CDR1 is LNHNV and CDR2 is YYDKDF in the germline V gene (reference sequence). Trimming left V 8 bases short and J 5 bases short, with 14 bases between. Sequenced input: blood. The chain combines TRBV15 with TRBJ2-3; D unresolved. The sequence derives from a girl aged 2 to 9 with multiple sclerosis. CDR3 DNA sequence: TGTGCCACCCGAGAACCTCCTGGAGATACGCAGTATTTT. The encoded protein is CATREPPGDTQYF.